This T cell receptor beta chain was captured in a study of blood T cell repertoires in COVID-19. Trimming left V 3 bases short and J 4 bases short, with 6 bases between. The CDR3 has 12 amino acids. CDR1 and CDR2 (germline): SGHRS, YFSETQ. Repertoires were generated with immunoSEQ multiplex PCR, while TCRdb's copy carries only in-frame clones and drops some. The data show 180,000 or so clones, around 83% seen once. The rearrangement uses TRBV5-1 and TRBJ2-3; D is undetermined. Source material: peripheral blood. The sequence was collected from an older woman with acute or convalescent COVID-19. The CDR3 DNA follows: TGCGCCAGCAGCTATCTTGCAGATACGCAGTATTTT. This sequence encodes CASSYLADTQYF. Together with reference TRBV5-1 and TRBJ2-3, the CDR3 gives the full variable domain: KAGVTQTPRYLIKTRGQQVTLSCSPISGHRSVSWYQQTPGQGLQFLFEYFSETQRNKGNFPGRFSGRQFSNSRSEMNVSTLELGDSALYLCASSYLADTQYFGPGTRLTVL.